This T cell receptor beta chain was obtained from a study of beta chain features in type 1 diabetes. Findings and limits, study-wide: Patients with type 1 diabetes showed fewer VDJ junction insertions and more deletions. All four CD4+ subsets from Type 1 diabetes patients carried moderately but significantly shorter TCRB CDR3s. For patients and controls alike, PCR might favor shorter templates to the same degree.

Investigators reverse transcribed all isolated RNA, so they sequenced expressed TCRB transcripts. Libraries were prepared by immunoSEQ multiplex PCR; TCRdb keeps only in-frame clonotypes and omits some of them. The table includes a few hundred thousand clones, 9.6% detected once. In this sample, this clone turned up many times. No antigen is known for it. Germline lookup yields CDR1 SEHNR and CDR2 FQNEAQ (reference sequence). The CDR3 sequence is 11 residues long. The V and J ends lost 5 bases and 8 bases respectively, with 7 bases between them. Specimen: naive CD4+ T cells from blood. The V call is TRBV7-9, the J call TRBJ2-1; D is unclear. This receptor was obtained from a woman in her late teens or twenties in good health. Here the CDR3 DNA reads TGTGCCAGCAGCCGGAGCTATGAGCAGTTCTTC. Protein: CASSRSYEQFF.